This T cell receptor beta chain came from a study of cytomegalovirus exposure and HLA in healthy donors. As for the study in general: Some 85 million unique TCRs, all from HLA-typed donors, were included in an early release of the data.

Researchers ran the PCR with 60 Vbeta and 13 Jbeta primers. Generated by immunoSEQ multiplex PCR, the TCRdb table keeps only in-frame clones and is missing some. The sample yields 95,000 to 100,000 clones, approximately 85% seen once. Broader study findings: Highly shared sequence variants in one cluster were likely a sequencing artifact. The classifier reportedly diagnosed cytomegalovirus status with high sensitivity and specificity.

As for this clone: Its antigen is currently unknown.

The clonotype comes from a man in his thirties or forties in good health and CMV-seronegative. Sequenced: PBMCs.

CDR3 in DNA: TGTGCCAGCTCCACATTGCGATCGGGGGGCTATGGCTACACCTTC. Translated, it gives CASSTLRSGGYGYTF. The rearrangement joins TRBV28 to TRBJ1-2; a weak D match, TRBD1 (5 bases). V shed 8 bases and J shed 4 bases, with 20 bases lying between them. Looked up from germline, CDR1 is MDHEN and CDR2 is SYDVKM. CDR3 length: 15 amino acids.